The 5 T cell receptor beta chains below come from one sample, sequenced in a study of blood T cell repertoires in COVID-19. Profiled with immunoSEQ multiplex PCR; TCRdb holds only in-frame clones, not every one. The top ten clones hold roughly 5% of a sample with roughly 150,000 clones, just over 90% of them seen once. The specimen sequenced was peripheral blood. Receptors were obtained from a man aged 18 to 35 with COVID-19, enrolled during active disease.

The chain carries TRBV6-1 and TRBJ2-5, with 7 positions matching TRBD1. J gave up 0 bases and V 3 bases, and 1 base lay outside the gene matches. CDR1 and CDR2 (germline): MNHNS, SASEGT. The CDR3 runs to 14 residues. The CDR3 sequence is CASSEDRYQETQYF. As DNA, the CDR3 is TGTGCCAGCAGTGAGGACAGGTACCAAGAGACCCAGTACTTC.

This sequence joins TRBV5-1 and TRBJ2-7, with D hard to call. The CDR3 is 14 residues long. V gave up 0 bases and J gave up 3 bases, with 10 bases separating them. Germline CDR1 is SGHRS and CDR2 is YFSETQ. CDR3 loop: CASSLVGLFYEQYF. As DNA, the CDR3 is TGCGCCAGCAGCTTGGTTGGGCTATTCTACGAGCAGTACTTC.

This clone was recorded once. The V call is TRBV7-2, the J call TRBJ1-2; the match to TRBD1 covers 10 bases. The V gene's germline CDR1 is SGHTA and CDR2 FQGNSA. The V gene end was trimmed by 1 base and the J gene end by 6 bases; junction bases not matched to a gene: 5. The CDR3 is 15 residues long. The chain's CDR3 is CASSLVRTGGHGYTF. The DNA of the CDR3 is TGTGCCAGCAGCTTAGTTCGGACAGGGGGTCATGGCTACACCTTC.

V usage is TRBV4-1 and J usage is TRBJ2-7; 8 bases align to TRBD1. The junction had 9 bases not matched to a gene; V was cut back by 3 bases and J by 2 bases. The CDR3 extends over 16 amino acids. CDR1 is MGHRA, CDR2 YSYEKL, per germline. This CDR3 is CASSHPDRDSTYEQYF. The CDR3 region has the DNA TGCGCCAGCAGCCACCCGGACAGGGATTCTACCTACGAGCAGTACTTC.

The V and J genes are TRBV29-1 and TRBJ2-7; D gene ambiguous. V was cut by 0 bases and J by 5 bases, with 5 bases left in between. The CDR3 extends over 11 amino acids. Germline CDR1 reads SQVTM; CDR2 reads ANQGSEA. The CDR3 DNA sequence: TGCAGCGTTGAAGATCTTAACGAGCAGTACTTC. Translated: CSVEDLNEQYF.